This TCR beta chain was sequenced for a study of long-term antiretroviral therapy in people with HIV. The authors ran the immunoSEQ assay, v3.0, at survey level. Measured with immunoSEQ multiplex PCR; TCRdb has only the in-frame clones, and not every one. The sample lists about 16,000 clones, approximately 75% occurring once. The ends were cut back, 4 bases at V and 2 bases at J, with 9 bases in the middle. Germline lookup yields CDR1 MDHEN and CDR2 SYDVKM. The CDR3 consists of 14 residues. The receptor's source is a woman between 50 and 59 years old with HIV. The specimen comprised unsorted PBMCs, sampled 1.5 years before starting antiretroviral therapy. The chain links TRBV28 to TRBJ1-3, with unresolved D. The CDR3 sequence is CASSYPGAGNTIYF. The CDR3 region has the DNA TGTGCCAGCAGTTATCCAGGCGCTGGAAACACCATATATTTT.